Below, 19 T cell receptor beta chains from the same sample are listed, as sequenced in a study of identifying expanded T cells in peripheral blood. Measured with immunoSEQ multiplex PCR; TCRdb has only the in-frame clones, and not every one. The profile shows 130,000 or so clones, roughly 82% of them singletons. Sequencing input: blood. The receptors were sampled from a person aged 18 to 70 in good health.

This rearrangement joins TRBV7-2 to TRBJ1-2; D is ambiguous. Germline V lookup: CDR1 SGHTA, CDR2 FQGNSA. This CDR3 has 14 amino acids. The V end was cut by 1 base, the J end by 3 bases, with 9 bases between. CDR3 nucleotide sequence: TGTGCCAGCAGCTTAGGTCAGACGTACTATGGCTACACCTTC. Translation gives CASSLGQTYYGYTF.

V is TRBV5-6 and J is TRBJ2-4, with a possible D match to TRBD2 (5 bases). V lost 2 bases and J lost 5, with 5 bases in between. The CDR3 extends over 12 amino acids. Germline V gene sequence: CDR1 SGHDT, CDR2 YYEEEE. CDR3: CASSFGENIQYF. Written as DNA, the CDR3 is TGTGCCAGCAGCTTCGGGGAAAACATTCAGTACTTC.

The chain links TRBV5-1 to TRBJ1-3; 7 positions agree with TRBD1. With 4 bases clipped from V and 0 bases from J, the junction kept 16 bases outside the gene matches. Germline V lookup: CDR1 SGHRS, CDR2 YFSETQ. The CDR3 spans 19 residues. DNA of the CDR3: TGCGCCAGCAGCCCAAACGACTGGACAGGCGAGACCTCTGGAAACACCATATATTTT. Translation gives CASSPNDWTGETSGNTIYF.

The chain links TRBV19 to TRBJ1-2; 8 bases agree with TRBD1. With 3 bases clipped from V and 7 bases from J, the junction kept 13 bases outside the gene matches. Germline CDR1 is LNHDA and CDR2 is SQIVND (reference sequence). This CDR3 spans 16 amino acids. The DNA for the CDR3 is TGTGCCAGTAGTATCCCGATCCTGACAGGGGAGGGTGGCTACACCTTC. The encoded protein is CASSIPILTGEGGYTF. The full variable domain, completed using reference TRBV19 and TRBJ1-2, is DGGITQSPKYLFRKEGQNVTLSCEQNLNHDAMYWYRQDPGQGLRLIYYSQIVNDFQKGDIAEGYSVSREKKESFPLTVTSAQKNPTAFYLCASSIPILTGEGGYTFGSGTRLTVV.

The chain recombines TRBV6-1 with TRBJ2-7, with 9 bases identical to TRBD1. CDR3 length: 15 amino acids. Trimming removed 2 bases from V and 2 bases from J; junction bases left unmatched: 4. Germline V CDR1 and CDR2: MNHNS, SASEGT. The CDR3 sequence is CASSETTGGPYEQYF. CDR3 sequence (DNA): TGTGCCAGCAGTGAAACAACAGGGGGCCCCTACGAGCAGTACTTC.

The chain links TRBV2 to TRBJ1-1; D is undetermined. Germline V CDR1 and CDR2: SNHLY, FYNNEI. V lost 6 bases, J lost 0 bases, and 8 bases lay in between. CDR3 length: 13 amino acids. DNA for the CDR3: TGTGCCAGCAGGGACCGGGTGAACACTGAAGCTTTCTTT. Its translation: CASRDRVNTEAFF. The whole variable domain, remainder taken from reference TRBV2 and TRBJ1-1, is EPEVTQTPSHQVTQMGQEVILRCVPISNHLYFYWYRQILGQKVEFLVSFYNNEISEKSEIFDDQFSVERPDGSNFTLKIRSTKLEDSAMYFCASRDRVNTEAFFGQGTRLTVV.

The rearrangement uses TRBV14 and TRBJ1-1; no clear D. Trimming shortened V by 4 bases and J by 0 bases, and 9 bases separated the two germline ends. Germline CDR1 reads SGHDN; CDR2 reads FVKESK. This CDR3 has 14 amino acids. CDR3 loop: CASSRNHMNTEAFF. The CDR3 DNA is TGTGCCAGCAGCCGCAATCACATGAACACTGAAGCTTTCTTT.

The DNA for the CDR3 is TGTGCCAGCAGTTACGGCGGGGGGGCCGGTGATACGCAGTATTTT. Translating gives CASSYGGGAGDTQYF. V gene TRBV6-5 combines with J gene TRBJ2-3, with 9 bases fitting TRBD2. J gave up 6 bases and V 2 bases, and 6 bases lay outside the gene matches. The germline gives CDR1 MNHEY, CDR2 SVGAGI. The CDR3 spans 15 residues.

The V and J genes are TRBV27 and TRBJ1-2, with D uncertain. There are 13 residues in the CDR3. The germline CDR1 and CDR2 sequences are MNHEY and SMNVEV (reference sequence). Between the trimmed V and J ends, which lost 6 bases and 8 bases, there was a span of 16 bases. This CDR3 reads CASRNLALRGYTF. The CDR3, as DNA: TGTGCCAGCAGAAATCTGGCCCTACGGGGCTACACCTTC.

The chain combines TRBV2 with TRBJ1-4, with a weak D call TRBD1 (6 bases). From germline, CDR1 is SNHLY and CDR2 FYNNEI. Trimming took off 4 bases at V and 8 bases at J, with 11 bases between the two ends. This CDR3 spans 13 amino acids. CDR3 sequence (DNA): TGTGCCAGCAGTGCGGGGGACAAGGAAAAACTGTTTTTT. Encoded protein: CASSAGDKEKLFF.

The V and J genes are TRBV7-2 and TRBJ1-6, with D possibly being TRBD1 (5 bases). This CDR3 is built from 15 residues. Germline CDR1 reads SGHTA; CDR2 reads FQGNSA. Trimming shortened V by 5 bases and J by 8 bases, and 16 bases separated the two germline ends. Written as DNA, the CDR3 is TGTGCCAGCAGCCCCCGGTGGGGGAGGGATTCACCCCTCCACTTT. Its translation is CASSPRWGRDSPLHF. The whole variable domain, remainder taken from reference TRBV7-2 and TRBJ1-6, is GAGVSQSPSNKVTEKGKDVELRCDPISGHTALYWYRQSLGQGLEFLIYFQGNSAPDKSGLPSDRFSAERTGGSVSTLTIQRTQQEDSAVYLCASSPRWGRDSPLHFGNGTRLTVT.

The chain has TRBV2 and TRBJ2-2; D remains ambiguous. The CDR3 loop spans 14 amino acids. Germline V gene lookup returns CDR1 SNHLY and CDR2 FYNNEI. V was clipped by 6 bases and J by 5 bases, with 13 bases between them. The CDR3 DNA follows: TGTGCCAGCAGGCGAGAGGAGAGGACCGGGGAGCTGTTTTTT. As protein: CASRREERTGELFF.

The CDR3 DNA is TGTGCCAGCAGTTACAGGGGACAGGGGGGTACCTATGGCTACACCTTC. It translates to CASSYRGQGGTYGYTF. The V gene is TRBV6-5, the J gene TRBJ1-2, with 11 bases that match TRBD1. The length of the CDR3 is 16 residues. In germline, CDR1 is MNHEY, CDR2 SVGAGI. Trimming at V came to 2 bases and at J to 4 bases, leaving 6 bases not matched to a gene.

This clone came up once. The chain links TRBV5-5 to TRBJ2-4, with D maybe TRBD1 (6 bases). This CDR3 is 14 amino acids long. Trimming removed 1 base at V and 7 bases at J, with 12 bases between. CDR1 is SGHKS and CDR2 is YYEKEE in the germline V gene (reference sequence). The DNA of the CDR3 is TGTGCCAGCAGCTTGTGGGCAGGGGAGAACATTCAGTACTTC. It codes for CASSLWAGENIQYF. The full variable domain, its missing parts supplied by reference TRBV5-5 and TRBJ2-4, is DAGVTQSPTHLIKTRGQQVTLRCSPISGHKSVSWYQQVLGQGPQFIFQYYEKEERGRGNFPDRFSARQFPNYSSELNVNALLLGDSALYLCASSLWAGENIQYFGAGTRLSVL.

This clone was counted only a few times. CDR3 nucleotides: TGTGCCAGCAGCTTACAGAAGGGTTCACCCCTCCACTTT. Its translation is CASSLQKGSPLHF. The chain has TRBV7-9 and TRBJ1-6, with D hard to call. Germline V gives CDR1 SEHNR, CDR2 FQNEAQ (reference sequence). V lost 2 bases, J lost 9 bases, and 8 bases lay in between. CDR3 length equals 13 residues.

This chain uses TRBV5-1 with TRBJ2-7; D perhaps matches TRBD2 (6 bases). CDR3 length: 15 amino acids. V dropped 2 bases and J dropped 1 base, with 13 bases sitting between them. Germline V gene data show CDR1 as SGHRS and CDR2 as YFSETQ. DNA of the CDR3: TGCGCCAGCAGCTTCTCCGGACTACCATCCTACGAGCAGTACTTC. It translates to CASSFSGLPSYEQYF.

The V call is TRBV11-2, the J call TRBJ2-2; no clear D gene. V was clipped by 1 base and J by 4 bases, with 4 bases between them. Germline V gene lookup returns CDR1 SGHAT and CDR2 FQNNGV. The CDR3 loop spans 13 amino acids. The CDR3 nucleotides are TGTGCCAGCAGCTTAGGGGGCACCGGGGAGCTGTTTTTT. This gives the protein CASSLGGTGELFF.

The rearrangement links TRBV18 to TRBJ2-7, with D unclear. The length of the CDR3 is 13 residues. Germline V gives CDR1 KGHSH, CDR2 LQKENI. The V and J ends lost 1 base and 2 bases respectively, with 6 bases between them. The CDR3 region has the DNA TGTGCCAGCTCACCACGGGGTACCTACGAGCAGTACTTC. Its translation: CASSPRGTYEQYF.

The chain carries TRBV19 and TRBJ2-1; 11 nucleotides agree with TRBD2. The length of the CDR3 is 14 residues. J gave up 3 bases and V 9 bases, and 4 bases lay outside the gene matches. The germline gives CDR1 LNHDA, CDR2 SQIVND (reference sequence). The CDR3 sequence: CASTTSGDYNEQFF. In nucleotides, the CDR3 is TGTGCCAGCACGACTAGCGGGGACTACAATGAGCAGTTCTTC.